Shown below are 10 T cell receptor beta chains from a single sample sequenced in a study of blood T cell repertoires in COVID-19. Libraries were prepared by immunoSEQ multiplex PCR; TCRdb keeps only in-frame clonotypes and omits some of them. Here the sample spans about 190,000 clones, around 79% being singletons. Material for sequencing was peripheral blood. Receptor source: a man in his fifties who had recovered from COVID-19.

The V and J genes are TRBV6-6 and TRBJ1-2; D uncertain. This CDR3 is built from 14 residues. The V and J ends lost 2 bases and 0 bases respectively, with 7 bases between them. In germline, CDR1 is MNHNY, CDR2 SVGAGI (reference sequence). The CDR3 loop reads CASSYTATNYGYTF. The CDR3, as DNA: TGTGCCAGCAGTTACACCGCTACTAACTATGGCTACACCTTC.

The chain uses TRBV27 and TRBJ2-1, with D perhaps TRBD2 (5 bases). Germline V gives CDR1 MNHEY, CDR2 SMNVEV (reference sequence). V dropped 2 bases and J dropped 2 bases, with 10 bases sitting between them. CDR3 length equals 15 residues. In nucleotides, the CDR3 is TGTGCCAGCAGTTTAGGGCTAGCTGCCTACAATGAGCAGTTCTTC. As protein: CASSLGLAAYNEQFF.

CDR3 in amino acids: CASSLAGGPANIQYF. CDR3 in DNA: TGTGCCAGCAGCTTGGCAGGAGGGCCAGCAAACATTCAGTACTTC. This rearrangement joins TRBV5-5 to TRBJ2-4, with D perhaps matching TRBD2 (6 bases). Germline CDR1 and CDR2: SGHKS and YYEKEE (reference sequence). This CDR3 is built from 15 residues. V was cut by 0 bases and J by 6 bases, with 13 bases left in between.

The V call is TRBV11-3, the J call TRBJ2-1; 10 nucleotides agree with TRBD2. Germline V gives CDR1 SGHNT, CDR2 YENEEA. This CDR3 is built from 15 residues. The V segment lost 4 bases and the J segment 4 bases; nucleotides outside the gene matches: 4. The CDR3 protein is CASSSVAGGYNEQFF. The CDR3 coding sequence is TGTGCCAGCAGCTCGGTAGCGGGGGGATACAATGAGCAGTTCTTC.

Only a few counts were recorded for this clone. V usage is TRBV5-6 and J usage is TRBJ1-2, with 7 bases that match TRBD1. With 4 bases clipped from V and 14 bases from J, the junction kept 8 bases outside the gene matches. The CDR3 consists of 11 residues. CDR1 SGHDT and CDR2 YYEEEE come from the germline V gene. This CDR3 reads CASSMTGISTF. The CDR3 nucleotides read TGTGCCAGCAGCATGACAGGGATCAGTACCTTC.

V usage is TRBV5-5 and J usage is TRBJ2-7; TRBD1 is a possible D gene (5 bases). The CDR3 has 15 residues. V was cut by 0 bases and J by 1 base, with 11 bases left in between. Germline V lookup: CDR1 SGHKS, CDR2 YYEKEE (reference sequence). The CDR3 DNA follows: TGTGCCAGCAGCTTGGCGACTGACAGATCCTACGAGCAGTACTTC. This codes for CASSLATDRSYEQYF.

V is TRBV7-9 and J is TRBJ2-5, with 7 bases matching TRBD1. Germline V lookup: CDR1 SEHNR, CDR2 FQNEAQ (reference sequence). The CDR3 has 15 amino acids. With V trimmed by 5 bases and J by 2 bases, 8 bases remained unmatched. The CDR3 protein is CASSSTGTVQETQYF. The CDR3 region has the DNA TGTGCCAGCAGCAGCACCGGGACAGTACAAGAGACCCAGTACTTC. Drawing the rest from reference TRBV7-9 and TRBJ2-5, the complete variable domain is DTGVSQNPRHKITKRGQNVTFRCDPISEHNRLYWYRQTLGQGPEFLTYFQNEAQLEKSRLLSDRFSAERPKGSFSTLEIQRTEQGDSAMYLCASSSTGTVQETQYFGPGTRLLVL.

The rearrangement uses TRBV11-2 and TRBJ2-1, with TRBD2 matching over 15 bases. There are 15 residues in the CDR3. Germline CDR1 SGHAT, CDR2 FQNNGV. V shed 5 bases, J shed 15 bases, and the junction held 11 bases outside the gene matches. DNA for the CDR3: TGTGCCAGCAGCACTAGGACTAGCGGGAGGGCCATCCCGTTCTTC. It yields the protein CASSTRTSGRAIPFF.

V usage is TRBV9 and J usage is TRBJ2-2; D unresolved. V was pared by 0 bases and J by 0 bases, with 9 bases between. The CDR3 has 16 amino acids. In germline, CDR1 is SGDLS, CDR2 YYNGEE. Here the CDR3 reads CASSVAPVTNTGELFF. The CDR3 DNA reads TGTGCCAGCAGCGTAGCCCCAGTTACGAACACCGGGGAGCTGTTTTTT.

As concerns this clone: The sample carries other DNA sequences with the same CDR3. This chain connects TRBV15 to TRBJ2-7; D is possibly TRBD2 (5 bases). Germline V lookup: CDR1 LNHNV, CDR2 YYDKDF (reference sequence). The germline V and J ends were trimmed by 0 bases and 3 bases, with 6 bases remaining between them. CDR3 size: 13 residues. The CDR3 sequence is CATSRDRGYEQYF. The DNA of the CDR3 is TGTGCCACCAGCAGAGATCGGGGCTACGAGCAGTACTTC.